This T cell receptor beta chain was recovered during a study of OX40 agonist ivuxolimab in advanced cancers. Study context: Among those enrolled, mean age was about 62 years (range roughly 23 to 85) and about 79% were male. Past anti-PD-1, anti-PD-L1 or anti-CTLA-4 therapy was accepted, and 30% to 50% had received some. Overall study findings and caveats: The authors also found low normalized T-cell clonal expansion in some nonresponders. Mean expanded clone counts were higher in CD8+ than CD4+ T cells.

About this clone: The antigen remains unidentified.

Assay used: immunoSEQ multiplex PCR; TCRdb lists only in-frame clones, some missing. The sample lists approximately 130,000 clones; about nine tenths were seen once. Germline assignment: CDR1 SGHNT and CDR2 YYREEE (reference sequence). CDR3 length equals 15 residues. Trimming stripped 0 bases from V and 5 bases from J, with 14 bases between. The rearrangement joins TRBV5-4 to TRBJ1-2, with unresolved D. The sample consisted of CD4+ or CD8+ T cells sorted from blood, taken in a trial of the OX40 agonist ivuxolimab. The receptor comes from an adult with an advanced solid tumor such as melanoma, head and neck, liver or kidney cancer. The CDR3: CASSLVADSRYGYTF. Written as DNA, the CDR3 is TGTGCCAGCAGCTTGGTGGCAGATTCGCGGTATGGCTACACCTTC.